This entry describes one TCR beta chain. Its cognate antigen is unknown. Germline V gene sequence: CDR1 SNHLY, CDR2 FYNNEI. The CDR3 has 13 residues. V lost 4 bases, J lost 5 bases, and 8 bases lay in between. Among the donors, all were healthy bone marrow donors. The data derive from a study of cytomegalovirus exposure and HLA in healthy donors. At the level of the study: Caucasian-associated ancestry cluster membership applied to approximately 81% of under 450 genotyped donors.

The PCR used 60 Vbeta and 13 Jbeta primers. Assay used: immunoSEQ multiplex PCR; TCRdb lists only in-frame clones, some missing. Of about 150,000 clones listed, about 73% are singletons. Findings and caveats of the study: One variant, a missense change in DCLRE1C, was linked in a later analysis to TCR beta V- and J-gene trimming.

The chain links TRBV2 to TRBJ2-2; D gene unclear. This TCR was sampled from a woman aged 40 to 50 in good health and CMV-seronegative. The specimen sequenced was PBMCs. CDR3 DNA sequence: TGTGCCAGCAGTGTTGAGTCTACCGGGGAGCTGTTTTTT. Its translation: CASSVESTGELFF.